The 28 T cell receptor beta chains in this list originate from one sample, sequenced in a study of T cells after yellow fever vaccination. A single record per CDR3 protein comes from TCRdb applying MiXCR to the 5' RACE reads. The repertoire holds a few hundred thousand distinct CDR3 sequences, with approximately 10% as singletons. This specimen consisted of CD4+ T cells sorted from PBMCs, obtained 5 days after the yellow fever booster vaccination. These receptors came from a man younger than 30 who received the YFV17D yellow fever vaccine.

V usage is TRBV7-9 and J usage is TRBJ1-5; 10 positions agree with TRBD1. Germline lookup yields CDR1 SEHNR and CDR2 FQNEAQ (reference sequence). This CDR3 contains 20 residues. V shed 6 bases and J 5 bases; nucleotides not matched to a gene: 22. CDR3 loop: CASRQKTGGITRRIYQPQHF. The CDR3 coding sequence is TGTGCCAGCAGACAAAAGACAGGGGGCATCACCAGGAGGATTTATCAGCCCCAGCATTTT.

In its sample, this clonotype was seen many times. The CDR3 loop reads CASSYPTGGNSPLHF. In nucleotides, the CDR3 is TGTGCCAGCAGCTACCCTACAGGTGGGAATTCACCCCTCCACTTT. The chain has TRBV7-9 and TRBJ1-6, with D perhaps TRBD1 (5 bases). V was clipped by 4 bases and J by 7 bases, with 14 bases between them. CDR3 size: 15 residues. CDR1 and CDR2 from the germline V gene are SEHNR and FQNEAQ (reference sequence). Full variable domain (rest looked up from reference TRBV7-9 and TRBJ1-6): DTGVSQNPRHKITKRGQNVTFRCDPISEHNRLYWYRQTLGQGPEFLTYFQNEAQLEKSRLLSDRFSAERPKGSFSTLEIQRTEQGDSAMYLCASSYPTGGNSPLHFGNGTRLTVT.

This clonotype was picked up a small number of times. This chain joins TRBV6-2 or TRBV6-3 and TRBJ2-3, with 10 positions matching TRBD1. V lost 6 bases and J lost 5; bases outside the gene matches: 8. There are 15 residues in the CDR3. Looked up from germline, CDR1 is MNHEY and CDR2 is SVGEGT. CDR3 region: CASRRTTGGIDTQYF. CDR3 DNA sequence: TGTGCCAGCAGGAGGACGACAGGGGGCATAGATACGCAGTATTTT.

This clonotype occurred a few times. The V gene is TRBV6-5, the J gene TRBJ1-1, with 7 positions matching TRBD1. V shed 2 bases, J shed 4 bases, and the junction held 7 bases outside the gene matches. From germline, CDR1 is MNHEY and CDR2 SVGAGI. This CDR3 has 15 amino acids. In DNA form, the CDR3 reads TGTGCCAGCAGTTACGGAAGACAGGGCCCCACTGAAGCTTTCTTT. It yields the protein CASSYGRQGPTEAFF.

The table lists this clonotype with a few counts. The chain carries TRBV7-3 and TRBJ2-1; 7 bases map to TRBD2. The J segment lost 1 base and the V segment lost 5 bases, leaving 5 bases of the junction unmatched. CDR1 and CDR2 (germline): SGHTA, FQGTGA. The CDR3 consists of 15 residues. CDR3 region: CASSPLGGSYNEQFF. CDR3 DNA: TGTGCCAGCAGCCCCTTGGGAGGGTCCTACAATGAGCAGTTCTTC.

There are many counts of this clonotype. The CDR3 DNA is TGTGCCAGCAGCTTAGGGCAGGGGAAATGGAGTGGCTACACCTTC. Translated, it gives CASSLGQGKWSGYTF. The chain uses TRBV5-6 and TRBJ1-2; D possibly corresponds to TRBD1 (6 bases). CDR1 SGHDT and CDR2 YYEEEE come from the germline V gene. This CDR3 is built from 15 residues. V was cut by 2 bases and J by 7 bases, with 18 bases left in between.

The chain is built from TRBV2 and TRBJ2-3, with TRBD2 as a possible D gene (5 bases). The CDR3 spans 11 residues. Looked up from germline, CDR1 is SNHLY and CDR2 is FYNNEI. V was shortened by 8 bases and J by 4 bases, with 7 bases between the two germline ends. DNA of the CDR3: TGTGCCAGCCTGAGGGCAGATACGCAGTATTTT. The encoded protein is CASLRADTQYF.

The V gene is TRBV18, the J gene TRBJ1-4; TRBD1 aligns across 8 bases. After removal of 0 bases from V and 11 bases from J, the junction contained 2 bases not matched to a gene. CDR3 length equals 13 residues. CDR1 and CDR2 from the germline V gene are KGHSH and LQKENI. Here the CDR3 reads CASSPPTGGKLFF. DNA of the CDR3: TGTGCCAGCTCACCACCAACAGGGGGGAAACTGTTTTTT.

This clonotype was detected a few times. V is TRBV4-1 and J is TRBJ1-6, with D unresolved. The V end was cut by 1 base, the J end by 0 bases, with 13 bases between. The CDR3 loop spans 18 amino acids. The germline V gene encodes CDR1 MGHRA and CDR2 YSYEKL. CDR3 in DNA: TGCGCCAGCAGCCAAGTAACAGATTTCCTCTCCTATAATTCACCCCTCCACTTT. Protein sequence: CASSQVTDFLSYNSPLHF.

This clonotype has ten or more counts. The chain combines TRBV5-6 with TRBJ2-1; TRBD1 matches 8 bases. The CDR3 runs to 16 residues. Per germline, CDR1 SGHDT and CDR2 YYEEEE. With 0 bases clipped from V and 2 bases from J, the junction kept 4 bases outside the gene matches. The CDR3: CASSLEQGGPYNEQFF. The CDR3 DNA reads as TGTGCCAGCAGCTTGGAACAGGGGGGCCCCTACAATGAGCAGTTCTTC.

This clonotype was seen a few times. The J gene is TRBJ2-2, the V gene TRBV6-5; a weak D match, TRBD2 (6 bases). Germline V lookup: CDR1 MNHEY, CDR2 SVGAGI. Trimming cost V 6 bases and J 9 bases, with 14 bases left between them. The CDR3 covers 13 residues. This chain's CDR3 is CASRGTGFRELFF. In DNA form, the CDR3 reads TGTGCCAGCAGGGGGACTGGGTTCCGGGAGCTGTTTTTT.

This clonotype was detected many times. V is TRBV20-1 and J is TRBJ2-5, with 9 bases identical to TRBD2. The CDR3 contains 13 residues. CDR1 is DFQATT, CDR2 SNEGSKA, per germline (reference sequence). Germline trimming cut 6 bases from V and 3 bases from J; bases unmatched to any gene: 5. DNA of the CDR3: TGCAGTGCAGCCCTAGCGGGGAAAGAGACCCAGTACTTC. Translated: CSAALAGKETQYF.

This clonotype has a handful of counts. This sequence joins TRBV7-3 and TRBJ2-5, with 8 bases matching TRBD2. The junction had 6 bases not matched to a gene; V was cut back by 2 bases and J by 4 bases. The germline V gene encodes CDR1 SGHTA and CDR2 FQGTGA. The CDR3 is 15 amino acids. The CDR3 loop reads CASSLRAGVGETQYF. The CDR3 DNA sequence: TGTGCCAGCAGCTTACGAGCGGGGGTCGGAGAGACCCAGTACTTC.

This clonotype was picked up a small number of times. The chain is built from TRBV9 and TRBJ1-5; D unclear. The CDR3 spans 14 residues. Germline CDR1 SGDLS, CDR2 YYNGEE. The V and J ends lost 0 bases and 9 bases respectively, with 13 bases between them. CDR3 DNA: TGTGCCAGCAGCGTAGGCGACGGACTTGGGCCCCAGCATTTT. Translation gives CASSVGDGLGPQHF.

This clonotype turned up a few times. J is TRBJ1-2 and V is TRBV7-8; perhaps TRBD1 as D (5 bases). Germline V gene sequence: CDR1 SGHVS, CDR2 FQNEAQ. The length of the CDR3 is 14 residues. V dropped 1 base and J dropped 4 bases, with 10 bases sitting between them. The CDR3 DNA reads TGTGCCAGCAGCTTAGGCAGGGAGGTCTATGGCTACACCTTC. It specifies CASSLGREVYGYTF.

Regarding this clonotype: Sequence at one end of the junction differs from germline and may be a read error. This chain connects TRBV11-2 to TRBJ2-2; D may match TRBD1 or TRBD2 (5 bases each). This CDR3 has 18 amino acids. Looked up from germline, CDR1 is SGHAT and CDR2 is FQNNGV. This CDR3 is CASSPLSGRPRGTGELFF. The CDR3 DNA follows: TGTGCCAGCAGCCCCCTTTCGGGACGACCGAGGGGTACCGGGGAGCTTTTTTTT.

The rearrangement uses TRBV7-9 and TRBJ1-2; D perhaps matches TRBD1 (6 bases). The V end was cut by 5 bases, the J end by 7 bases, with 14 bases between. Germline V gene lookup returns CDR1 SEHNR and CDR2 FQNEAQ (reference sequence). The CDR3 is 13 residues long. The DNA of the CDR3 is TGTGCCAGCAGCCCATGGGACACCCCTGGCTACACCTTC. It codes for CASSPWDTPGYTF.

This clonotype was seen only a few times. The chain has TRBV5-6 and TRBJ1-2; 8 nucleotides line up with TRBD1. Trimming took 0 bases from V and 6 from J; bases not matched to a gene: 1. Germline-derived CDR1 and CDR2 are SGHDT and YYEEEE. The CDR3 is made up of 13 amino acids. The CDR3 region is CASSLGTGHGYTF. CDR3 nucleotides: TGTGCCAGCAGCTTGGGGACAGGGCATGGCTACACCTTC.

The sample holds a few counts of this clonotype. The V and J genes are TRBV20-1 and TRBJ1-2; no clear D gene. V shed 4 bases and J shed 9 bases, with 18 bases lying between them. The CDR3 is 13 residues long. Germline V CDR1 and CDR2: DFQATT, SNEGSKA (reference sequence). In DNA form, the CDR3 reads TGCAGTGCTATAGGCAGGTCTTTTGCGAGCTACACCTTC. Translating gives CSAIGRSFASYTF.

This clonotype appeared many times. This CDR3 reads CASSLDRGGYGYTF. The CDR3 DNA is TGTGCCAGCAGCTTAGACAGGGGTGGCTATGGCTACACCTTC. The chain is built from TRBV7-2 and TRBJ1-2; 7 nucleotides align to TRBD1. The CDR3 consists of 14 residues. Germline values: CDR1 SGHTA, CDR2 FQGNSA. After removal of 1 base from V and 4 bases from J, the junction contained 3 bases not matched to a gene.

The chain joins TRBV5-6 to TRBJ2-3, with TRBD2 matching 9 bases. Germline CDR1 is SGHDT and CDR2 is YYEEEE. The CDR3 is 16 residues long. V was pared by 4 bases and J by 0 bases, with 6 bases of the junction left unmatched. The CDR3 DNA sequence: TGTGCCAGCAGCCTAAGGACTAGCGTAAGCACAGATACGCAGTATTTT. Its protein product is CASSLRTSVSTDTQYF.

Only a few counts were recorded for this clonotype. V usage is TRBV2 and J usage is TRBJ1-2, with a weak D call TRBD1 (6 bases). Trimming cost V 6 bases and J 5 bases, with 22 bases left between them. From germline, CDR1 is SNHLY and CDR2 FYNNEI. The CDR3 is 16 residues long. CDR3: CASRPAQYRQGYGYTF. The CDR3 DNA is TGTGCCAGCAGACCCGCCCAGTACCGGCAGGGGTATGGCTACACCTTC. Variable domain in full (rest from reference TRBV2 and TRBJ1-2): EPEVTQTPSHQVTQMGQEVILRCVPISNHLYFYWYRQILGQKVEFLVSFYNNEISEKSEIFDDQFSVERPDGSNFTLKIRSTKLEDSAMYFCASRPAQYRQGYGYTFGSGTRLTVV.

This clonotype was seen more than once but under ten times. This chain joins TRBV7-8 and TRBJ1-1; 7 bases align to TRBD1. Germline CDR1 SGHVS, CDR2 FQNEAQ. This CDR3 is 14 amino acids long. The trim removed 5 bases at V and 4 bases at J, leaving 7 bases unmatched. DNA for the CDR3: TGTGCCAGCAGCACGTACAGGGGAACCACTGAAGCTTTCTTT. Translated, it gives CASSTYRGTTEAFF.

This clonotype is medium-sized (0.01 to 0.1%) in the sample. In nucleotides, the CDR3 is TGTGCTAGTTCCAACAGGGTGGGTAACTACGAGCAGTACTTC. It encodes CASSNRVGNYEQYF. The V gene is TRBV12-5, the J gene TRBJ2-7; maybe TRBD1 (6 bases). Trimming pared 8 bases from V and 3 bases from J, leaving 17 bases between. CDR1 LGHNT and CDR2 FRNRAP come from the germline V gene. The CDR3 has 14 amino acids. Full variable domain (rest looked up from reference TRBV12-5 and TRBJ2-7): DARVTQTPRHKVTEMGQEVTMRCQPILGHNTVFWYRQTMMQGLELLAYFRNRAPLDDSGMPKDRFSAEMPDATLATLKIQPSEPRDSAVYFCASSNRVGNYEQYFGPGTRLTVT.

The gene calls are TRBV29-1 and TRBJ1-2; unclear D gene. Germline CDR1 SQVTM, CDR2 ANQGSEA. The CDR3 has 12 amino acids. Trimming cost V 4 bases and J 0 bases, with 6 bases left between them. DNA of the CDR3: TGCAGCGTTGTGGGAGCTAACTATGGCTACACCTTC. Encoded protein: CSVVGANYGYTF.

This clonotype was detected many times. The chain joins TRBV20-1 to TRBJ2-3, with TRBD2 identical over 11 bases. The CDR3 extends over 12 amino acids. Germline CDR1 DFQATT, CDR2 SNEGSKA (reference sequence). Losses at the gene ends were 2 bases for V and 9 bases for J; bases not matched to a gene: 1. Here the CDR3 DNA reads TGCAGTGCTAGAACTAGCGGGGGCACGCAGTATTTT. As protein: CSARTSGGTQYF.

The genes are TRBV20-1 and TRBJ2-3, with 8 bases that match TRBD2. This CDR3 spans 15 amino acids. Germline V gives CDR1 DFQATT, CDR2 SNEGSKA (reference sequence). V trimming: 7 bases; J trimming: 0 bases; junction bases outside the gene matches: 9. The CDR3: CSVRGARSSTDTQYF. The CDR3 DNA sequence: TGCAGTGTGCGGGGGGCTCGATCCAGCACAGATACGCAGTATTTT.

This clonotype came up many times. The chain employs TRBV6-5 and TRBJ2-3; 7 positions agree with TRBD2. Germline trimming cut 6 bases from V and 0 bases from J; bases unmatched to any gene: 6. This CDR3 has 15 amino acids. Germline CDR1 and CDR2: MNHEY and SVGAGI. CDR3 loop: CASRDPGGSTDTQYF. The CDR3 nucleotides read TGTGCCAGCAGGGACCCGGGGGGAAGCACAGATACGCAGTATTTT.